Each of the 5 T cell receptor beta chains below was sequenced from the same sample in a study of blood T cell repertoires in COVID-19. Profiled with immunoSEQ multiplex PCR; TCRdb holds only in-frame clones, not every one. The sample consists of 150,000 to 200,000 clones, about 83% of them appearing once. What was sequenced was peripheral blood. These receptors all come from a man aged 18 to 29 with active or convalescent COVID-19.

The CDR3 DNA reads TGCGCCAGCAGCTTCTTAACAGGGGACTATGGCTACACCTTC. The encoded protein is CASSFLTGDYGYTF. V and J are TRBV5-1 and TRBJ1-2, with 7 bases fitting TRBD1. In germline, CDR1 is SGHRS, CDR2 YFSETQ. V dropped 2 bases and J dropped 3; count of bases not matched to a gene: 4. The CDR3 contains 14 residues.

V and J are TRBV11-3 and TRBJ1-1; D unresolved. CDR1 is SGHNT, CDR2 YENEEA, per germline. CDR3 length equals 19 residues. Trimming stripped 5 bases from V and 5 bases from J, with 30 bases between. Here the CDR3 reads CASSRSLSFSRTSGTEAFF. DNA of the CDR3: TGTGCCAGCAGCCGCAGCCTTAGTTTCAGCAGGACCTCGGGGACTGAAGCTTTCTTT.

This sequence joins TRBV7-9 and TRBJ1-4; no definite D call. Germline V gene lookup returns CDR1 SEHNR and CDR2 FQNEAQ (reference sequence). V lost 8 bases, J lost 5 bases, and 21 bases lay in between. The CDR3 is 16 amino acids. The CDR3 sequence is CASASNLRTGNEKLFF. The DNA of the CDR3 is TGTGCCAGCGCCTCAAACCTCAGGACGGGGAATGAAAAACTGTTTTTT.

The chain carries TRBV5-1 and TRBJ1-2; D unresolved. V dropped 2 bases and J dropped 2 bases, with 13 bases sitting between them. Germline V CDR1 and CDR2: SGHRS, YFSETQ. This CDR3 has 15 amino acids. The CDR3 sequence: CASSLSIGQNYGYTF. The CDR3, as DNA: TGCGCCAGCAGCTTAAGTATTGGGCAGAACTATGGCTACACCTTC.

The rearrangement links TRBV5-4 to TRBJ1-3; D is unclear. The V end was cut by 4 bases, the J end by 0 bases, with 11 bases between. This CDR3 is built from 15 residues. Germline assignment: CDR1 SGHNT and CDR2 YYREEE (reference sequence). CDR3 nucleotides: TGTGCCAGCAGCGACCCGCGGGCCTCTGGAAACACCATATATTTT. Protein sequence: CASSDPRASGNTIYF. Supplemented by reference TRBV5-4 and TRBJ1-3, the full variable domain reads ETGVTQSPTHLIKTRGQQVTLRCSSQSGHNTVSWYQQALGQGPQFIFQYYREEENGRGNFPPRFSGLQFPNYSSELNVNALELDDSALYLCASSDPRASGNTIYFGEGSWLTVV.